This TCR beta chain was identified during a study of blood T cells in healthy people across ages. Regarding this clonotype: Compared with germline, one end of the junction differs, possibly owing to a read error.

CDR1 is MNHEY and CDR2 is SVGEGT in the germline V gene. This CDR3 has 12 residues. A second PCR, run for about 7 to 11 cycles, used a sample-barcoded 5' primer plus a J-beta primer mix. A single record per CDR3 protein comes from TCRdb applying MiXCR to the 5' RACE reads. Among about 1.5 million distinct CDR3 sequences listed, under 55% were seen once. The sample consisted of blood. The origin of this receptor is a woman younger than 30 in good health. This rearrangement joins TRBV6-2 or TRBV6-3 to TRBJ1-5; maybe TRBD1 (5 bases). The DNA for the CDR3 is TGTGCCGGCAGAAGTTCGGGGGAGCCCCAGCATTTT. It specifies CAGRSSGEPQHF.